The clone carrying this TCR beta chain was picked up a small number of times. Its specificity is not known. This CDR3 spans 11 amino acids. V shed 7 bases and J shed 7 bases, with 7 bases lying between them. This sample is part of a study of molecular identifiers for immune sequencing clone quantification. Study-wide points: Underestimated sizes of highly expanded clones could result from identical TCR molecules that share a barcode.

From the PCR reads, TCRdb called clonotypes with MiXCR, one entry per CDR3 protein. The table records about 640,000 distinct CDR3 sequences, about 20% of them present only once. This TCR was sampled from a human donor in good health. Some libraries in this study had Jurkat cell RNA spiked in. V is TRBV12-3 or TRBV12-4 and J is TRBJ2-2; D is unresolved. The sequencing input was naive CD8+ T cells from blood, with Jurkat cell RNA spiked in. The subset was: FACS-sorted CD8+CD4-CCR7+CD45RA+ naive T cells. The CDR3 sequence: CASTSFGELFF. The CDR3 DNA is TGTGCCAGCACCTCATTCGGGGAGCTGTTTTTT.